This T cell receptor (beta chain) was recovered during a study of radiation and T cells in renal cell carcinoma. General observations from the study: From baseline, blood top tumor clonotypes peaked at 2 weeks post-radiation.

From germline, CDR1 is SGHVS and CDR2 FNYEAQ. V was clipped by 6 bases and J by 1 base; unmatched bases: 9. This CDR3 has 16 residues. On this clone itself: Antigen: not known.

Clones were sequenced by immunoSEQ multiplex PCR, and TCRdb holds only the in-frame ones, with some missing. Of about 140,000 clones listed, 75% to 90% were seen once; the top ten hold less than 25%. Time point meaning: baseline pretreatment blood. Treatment in this sample: 15 Gy SBRT to primary tumor, nephrectomy 4 weeks later. Source: blood, taken from a patient whose treatment included radiotherapy and nephrectomy. The gene calls are TRBV7-6 and TRBJ2-7; 10 bases map to TRBD2. The receptor's source is a woman aged 45-65 years with renal cell carcinoma. Here the CDR3 reads CASSRETSGLSYEQYF. CDR3 bases: TGTGCCAGCAGTCGCGAGACTAGCGGGCTTTCCTACGAGCAGTACTTC.